The source of this T cell receptor (beta chain) is a study of vaccination and CD4 T cells after COVID-19. Germline CDR1 and CDR2: MNHNS and SASEGT. The CDR3 is 12 amino acids. V shed 5 bases and J 7 bases; nucleotides not matched to a gene: 4. Cultured CD4+ T-cell DNA underwent Oncomine TCR Beta short-read sequencing. Once CD4+ T cells had been cultured, genomic DNA was extracted from them. TCRdb itself ran the PCR reads through MiXCR, one entry per CDR3 protein. The sample has over 3,500 distinct CDR3 sequences, around two fifths seen once; the top ten hold roughly 24%. As for treatment: roughly ten-day PBMC culture with coronavirus spike peptide pools or control peptides (ViraFEST assay). Once peptide pools had expanded antigen-specific T cells, ViraFEST sequenced TCRs. Study-wide findings and caveats: In convalescent patients, 304 of 307 vaccine-specific clones were spike mono-reactive.

This clonotype was seen more than once but under ten times. Its cognate antigen is unknown. Source material: CD4+ T cells from blood, cultured in vitro. The chain uses TRBV6-1 and TRBJ1-2; 7 positions match TRBD1. This TCR was recovered from a human donor who had recovered from COVID-19. This CDR3 is CASSPRTGGYTF. The CDR3 DNA is TGTGCCAGCAGTCCTCGGACAGGTGGCTACACCTTC.